This T cell receptor beta chain emerged from a study of OX40 agonist ivuxolimab in advanced cancers. For the study at large: Across the patients, intravenous ivuxolimab was delivered every 2 weeks at 0.01 to 10 mg/kg.

The CDR3 consists of 14 residues. Germline V gene sequence: CDR1 MNHEY, CDR2 SVGAGI. Trimming pared 0 bases from V and 3 bases from J, leaving 8 bases between. Libraries were prepared by immunoSEQ multiplex PCR; TCRdb keeps only in-frame clonotypes and omits some of them. The data contain tens of thousands of clones, around 89% of them singletons. With respect to this clone: Its antigen is unidentified.

The study's findings and limits: Relative to CD4+ cells, CD8+ T cells on average had more expanded clones. Both blood CD4+ and CD8+ T cells showed clonal growth by week 6 at 0.1 to 3.0 mg/kg.

The sequence derives from an adult with an advanced solid tumor such as melanoma, head and neck, liver or kidney cancer. The chain links TRBV6-5 to TRBJ1-1; the D gene is possibly TRBD1 (5 bases). Sequences were derived from CD4+ or CD8+ T cells sorted from blood, sampled in a trial of the OX40 agonist ivuxolimab. The CDR3 here is CASSYSWGDTEAFF. CDR3 DNA: TGTGCCAGCAGTTACTCGTGGGGCGACACTGAAGCTTTCTTT.